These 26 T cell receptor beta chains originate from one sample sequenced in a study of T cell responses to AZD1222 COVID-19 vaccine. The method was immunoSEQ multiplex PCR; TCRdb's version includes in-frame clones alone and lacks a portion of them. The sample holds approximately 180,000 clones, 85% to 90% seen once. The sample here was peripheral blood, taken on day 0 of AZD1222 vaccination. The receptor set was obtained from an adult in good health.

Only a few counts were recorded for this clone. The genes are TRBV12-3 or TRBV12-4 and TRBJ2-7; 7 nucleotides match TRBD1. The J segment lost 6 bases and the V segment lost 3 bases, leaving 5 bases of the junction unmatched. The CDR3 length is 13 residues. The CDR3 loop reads CASSLGRGSEQYF. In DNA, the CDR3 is TGTGCCAGCAGTTTGGGCAGGGGGTCCGAGCAGTACTTC.

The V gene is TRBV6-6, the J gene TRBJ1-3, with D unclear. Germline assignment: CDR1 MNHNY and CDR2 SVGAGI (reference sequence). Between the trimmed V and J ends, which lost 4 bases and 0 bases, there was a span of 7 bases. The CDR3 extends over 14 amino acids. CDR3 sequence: CASSSLASGNTIYF. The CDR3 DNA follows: TGTGCCAGCAGTTCCTTGGCCTCTGGAAACACCATATATTTT.

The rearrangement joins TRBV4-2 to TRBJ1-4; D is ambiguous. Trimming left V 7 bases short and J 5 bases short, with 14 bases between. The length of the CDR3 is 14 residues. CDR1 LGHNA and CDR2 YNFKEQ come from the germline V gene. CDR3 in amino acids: CASINTAVNEKLFF. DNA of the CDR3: TGTGCCAGCATAAACACGGCTGTCAATGAAAAACTGTTTTTT.

CDR3 nucleotides: TGTGCCAGCAGCCTTCGACTAGCGGGAGTGACAGATACGCAGTATTTT. It codes for CASSLRLAGVTDTQYF. The chain is built from TRBV7-3 and TRBJ2-3, with 12 bases matching TRBD2. The junction had 6 bases not matched to a gene; V was cut back by 5 bases and J by 3 bases. The CDR3 is 16 residues long. The germline gives CDR1 SGHTA, CDR2 FQGTGA.

The CDR3 protein is CASSSLNRGVTGNTIYF. The CDR3, as DNA: TGTGCCAGCAGCTCCTTAAACAGGGGTGTGACTGGAAACACCATATATTTT. This chain joins TRBV7-9 and TRBJ1-3; 7 nucleotides agree with TRBD1. This CDR3 spans 17 amino acids. The germline V gene has CDR1 SEHNR and CDR2 FQNEAQ (reference sequence). J was trimmed by 2 bases and V by 4 bases; bases with no gene match: 11.

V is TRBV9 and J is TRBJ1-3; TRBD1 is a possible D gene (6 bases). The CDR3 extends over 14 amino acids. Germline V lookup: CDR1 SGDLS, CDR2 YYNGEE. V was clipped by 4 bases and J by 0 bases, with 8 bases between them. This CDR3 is CASSIQGSGNTIYF. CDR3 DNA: TGTGCCAGCAGCATACAGGGCTCTGGAAACACCATATATTTT.

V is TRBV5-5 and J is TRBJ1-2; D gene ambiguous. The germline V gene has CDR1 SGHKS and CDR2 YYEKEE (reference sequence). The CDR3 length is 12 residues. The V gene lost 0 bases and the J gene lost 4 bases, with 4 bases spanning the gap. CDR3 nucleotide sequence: TGTGCCAGCAGCTTGGGGACCTATGGCTACACCTTC. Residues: CASSLGTYGYTF.

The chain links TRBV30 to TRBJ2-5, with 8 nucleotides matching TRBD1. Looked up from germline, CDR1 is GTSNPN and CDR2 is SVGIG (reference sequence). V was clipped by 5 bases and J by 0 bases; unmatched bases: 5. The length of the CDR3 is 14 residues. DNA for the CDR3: TGTGCCTGGGGACAGGGACCGTACCAAGAGACCCAGTACTTC. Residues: CAWGQGPYQETQYF. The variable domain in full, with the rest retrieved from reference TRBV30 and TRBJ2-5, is SQTIHQWPATLVQPVGSPLSLECTVEGTSNPNLYWYRQAAGRGLQLLFYSVGIGQISSEVPQNLSASRPQDRQFILSSKKLLLSDSGFYLCAWGQGPYQETQYFGPGTRLLVL.

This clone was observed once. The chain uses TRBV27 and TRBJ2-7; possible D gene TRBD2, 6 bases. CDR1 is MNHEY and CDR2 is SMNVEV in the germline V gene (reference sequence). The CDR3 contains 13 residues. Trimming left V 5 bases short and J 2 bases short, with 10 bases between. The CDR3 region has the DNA TGTGCCAGCAGTAACGGGGGACCCTACGAGCAGTACTTC. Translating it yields CASSNGGPYEQYF.

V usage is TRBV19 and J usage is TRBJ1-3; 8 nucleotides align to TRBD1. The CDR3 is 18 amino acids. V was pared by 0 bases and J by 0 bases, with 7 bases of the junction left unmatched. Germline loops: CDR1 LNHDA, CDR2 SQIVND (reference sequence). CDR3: CASSIDRTGLSSGNTIYF. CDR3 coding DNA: TGTGCCAGTAGTATAGACCGGACAGGGCTGAGCTCTGGAAACACCATATATTTT.

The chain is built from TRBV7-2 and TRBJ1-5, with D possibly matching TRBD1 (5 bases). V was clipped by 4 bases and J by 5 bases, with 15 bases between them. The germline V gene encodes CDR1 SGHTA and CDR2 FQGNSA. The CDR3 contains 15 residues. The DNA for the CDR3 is TGTGCCAGCAGCTCCGGACACCTGCCTTATCAGCCCCAGCATTTT. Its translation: CASSSGHLPYQPQHF.

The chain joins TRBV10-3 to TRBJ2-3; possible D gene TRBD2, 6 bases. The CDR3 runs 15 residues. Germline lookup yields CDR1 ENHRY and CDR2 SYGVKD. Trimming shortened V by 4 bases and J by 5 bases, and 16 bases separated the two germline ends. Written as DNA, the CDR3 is TGTGCCATCAGTGTGGCTGGAGGGCGAATAGATACGCAGTATTTT. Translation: CAISVAGGRIDTQYF.

The CDR3 bases are TGCGCCAGCAGCTTGGGGATCGCCGGGGAGCTGTTTTTT. Protein: CASSLGIAGELFF. This rearrangement joins TRBV5-1 to TRBJ2-2; D is unclear. The germline gives CDR1 SGHRS, CDR2 YFSETQ. The CDR3 runs to 13 residues. V was shortened by 0 bases and J by 6 bases, with 6 bases between the two germline ends.

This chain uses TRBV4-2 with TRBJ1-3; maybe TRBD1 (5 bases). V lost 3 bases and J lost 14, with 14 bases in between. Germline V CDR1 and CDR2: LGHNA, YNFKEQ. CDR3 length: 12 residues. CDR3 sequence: CASSQSGGVVYF. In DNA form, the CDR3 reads TGTGCCAGCAGCCAGAGCGGGGGGGTAGTATATTTT.

CDR3 amino acids: CSVLVQGGSTEAFF. For the CDR3, the DNA is TGCAGCGTCCTGGTTCAGGGTGGGTCCACTGAAGCTTTCTTT. The genes are TRBV29-1 and TRBJ1-1; D is perhaps TRBD1 (5 bases). The CDR3 length is 14 residues. With 6 bases removed from V and 4 bases from J, the gap between germline ends came to 18 bases. Germline V gives CDR1 SQVTM, CDR2 ANQGSEA. Full variable domain (missing parts from reference TRBV29-1 and TRBJ1-1): SAVISQKPSRDICQRGTSLTIQCQVDSQVTMMFWYRQQPGQSLTLIATANQGSEATYESGFVIDKFPISRPNLTFSTLTVSNMSPEDSSIYLCSVLVQGGSTEAFFGQGTRLTVV.

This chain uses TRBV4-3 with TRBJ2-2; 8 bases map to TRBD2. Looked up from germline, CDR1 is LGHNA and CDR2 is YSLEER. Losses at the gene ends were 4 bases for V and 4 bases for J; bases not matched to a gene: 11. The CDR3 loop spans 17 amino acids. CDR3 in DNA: TGCGCCAGCAGCCCCCACAAACAAGCGGGAGTCACCGGGGAGCTGTTTTTT. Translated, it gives CASSPHKQAGVTGELFF.

CDR3 protein: CASSPQSTTTGELFF. In nucleotides, the CDR3 is TGTGCCAGCTCCCCCCAAAGTACAACCACCGGGGAGCTGTTTTTT. This chain links TRBV18 with TRBJ2-2; D is unclear. CDR3 length: 15 amino acids. CDR1 and CDR2 (germline): KGHSH, LQKENI. Trimming removed 6 bases at V and 4 bases at J, with 15 bases between.

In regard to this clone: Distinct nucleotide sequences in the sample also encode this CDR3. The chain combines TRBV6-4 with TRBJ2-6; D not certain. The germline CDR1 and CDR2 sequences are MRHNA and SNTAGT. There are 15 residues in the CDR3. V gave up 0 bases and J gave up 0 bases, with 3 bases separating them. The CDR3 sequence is CASSDSSSGANVLTF. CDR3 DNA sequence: TGTGCCAGCAGTGACTCGAGCTCTGGGGCCAACGTCCTGACTTTC.

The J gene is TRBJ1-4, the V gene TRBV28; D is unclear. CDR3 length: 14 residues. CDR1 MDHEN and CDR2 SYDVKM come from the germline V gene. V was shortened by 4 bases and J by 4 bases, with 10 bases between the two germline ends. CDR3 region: CASSSWEFNEKLFF. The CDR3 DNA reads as TGTGCCAGCAGTTCATGGGAGTTTAATGAAAAACTGTTTTTT. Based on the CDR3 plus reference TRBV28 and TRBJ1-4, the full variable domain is DVKVTQSSRYLVKRTGEKVFLECVQDMDHENMFWYRQDPGLGLRLIYFSYDVKMKEKGDIPEGYSVSREKKERFSLILESASTNQTSMYLCASSSWEFNEKLFFGSGTQLSVL.

This CDR3 is CASSEGTSYNEQFF. CDR3 nucleotides: TGTGCCAGCAGTGAGGGGACTAGCTACAATGAGCAGTTCTTC. V and J are TRBV6-1 and TRBJ2-1, with 8 nucleotides matching TRBD2. V shed 3 bases and J 3 bases; nucleotides not matched to a gene: 1. The CDR3 is made up of 14 amino acids. Looked up from germline, CDR1 is MNHNS and CDR2 is SASEGT.

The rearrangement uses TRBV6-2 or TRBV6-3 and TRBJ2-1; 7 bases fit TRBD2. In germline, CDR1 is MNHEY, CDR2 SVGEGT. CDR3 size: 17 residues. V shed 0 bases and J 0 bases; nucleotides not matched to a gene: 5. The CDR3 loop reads CASSYSTREYSYNEQFF. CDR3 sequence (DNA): TGTGCCAGCAGTTACTCGACGCGGGAGTACTCCTACAATGAGCAGTTCTTC.

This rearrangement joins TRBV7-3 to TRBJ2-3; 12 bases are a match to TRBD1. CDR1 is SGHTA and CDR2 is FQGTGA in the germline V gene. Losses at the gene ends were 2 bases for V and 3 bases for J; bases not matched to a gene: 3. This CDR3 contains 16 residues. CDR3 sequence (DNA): TGTGCCAGCAGCTTAGGGGACAGGGGGCTAACAGATACGCAGTATTTT. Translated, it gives CASSLGDRGLTDTQYF.

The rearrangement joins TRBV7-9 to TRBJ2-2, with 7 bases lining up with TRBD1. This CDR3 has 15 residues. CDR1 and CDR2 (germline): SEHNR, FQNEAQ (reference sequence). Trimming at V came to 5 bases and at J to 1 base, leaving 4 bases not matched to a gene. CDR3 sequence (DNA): TGTGCCAGCAGCCGGAGGACAGGGAACACCGGGGAGCTGTTTTTT. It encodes CASSRRTGNTGELFF.

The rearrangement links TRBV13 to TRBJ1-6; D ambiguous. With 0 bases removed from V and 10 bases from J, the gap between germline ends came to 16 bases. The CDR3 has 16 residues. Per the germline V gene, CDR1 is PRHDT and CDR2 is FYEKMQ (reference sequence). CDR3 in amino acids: CASSLGQAAMWSPLHF. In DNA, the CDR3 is TGTGCCAGCAGCTTAGGGCAGGCGGCTATGTGGTCACCCCTCCACTTT. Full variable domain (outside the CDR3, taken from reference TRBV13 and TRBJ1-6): AAGVIQSPRHLIKEKRETATLKCYPIPRHDTVYWYQQGPGQDPQFLISFYEKMQSDKGSIPDRFSAQQFSDYHSELNMSSLELGDSALYFCASSLGQAAMWSPLHFGNGTRLTVT.

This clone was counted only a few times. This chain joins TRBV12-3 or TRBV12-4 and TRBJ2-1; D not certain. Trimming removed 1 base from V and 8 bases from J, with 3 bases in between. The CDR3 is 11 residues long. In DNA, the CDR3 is TGTGCCAGCAGTTTAGTGCATGAGCAGTTCTTC. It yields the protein CASSLVHEQFF.

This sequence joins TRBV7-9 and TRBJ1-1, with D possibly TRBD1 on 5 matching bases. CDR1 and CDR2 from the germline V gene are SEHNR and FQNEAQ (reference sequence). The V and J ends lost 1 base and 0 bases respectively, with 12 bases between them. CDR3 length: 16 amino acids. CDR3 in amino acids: CASSLGGAGLNTEAFF. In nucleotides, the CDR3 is TGTGCCAGCAGCTTAGGAGGGGCGGGTTTGAACACTGAAGCTTTCTTT.